Given below is one T cell receptor beta chain in context. Its matching antigen is unknown. A 1 in 200,000 to 1 in 1 million T cell depth was the sequencing target. Assay used: immunoSEQ multiplex PCR; TCRdb lists only in-frame clones, some missing. The sample contains fewer than 400,000 clones, 60% to 80% of which appear only once. This CDR3 spans 14 amino acids. CDR1 and CDR2 (germline): SGHRS, YFSETQ. Trimming removed 0 bases from V and 5 bases from J, with 12 bases in between. These data originate in a study of cytotoxic CD8 clonotypes in ibrutinib-treated CLL. At the level of the study: After a median roughly 12 months on treatment (6 to 36), response samples were drawn.

Points from the study as a whole: Public clonotypes, found uncommonly, either contracted or stayed stable on treatment. Before falling back toward baseline at progression, clonality had risen at the time of ibrutinib response.

The receptor's source is a human donor with chronic lymphocytic leukemia. The chain links TRBV5-1 to TRBJ2-7; no definite D call. The sample in question was PBMCs, obtained after 36 months of ibrutinib treatment. CDR3 DNA: TGCGCCAGCAGCTTGGCCGGAAGGGCCCACGAGCAGTACTTC. This codes for CASSLAGRAHEQYF.